This T cell receptor (beta chain) was sequenced in a study of T cells in Graves' hyperthyroidism and ophthalmopathy (dated by TCRdb to between 2018 and 2021). Regarding the study in general: To identify distinguishing TCR V-J signatures, a discovery cohort of around 100 patients was used, comprising 43 with Graves' ophthalmopathy and under 60 with stable Graves' hyperthyroidism. Whether ophthalmopathy could be predicted prospectively was tested in an independent validation cohort made up of roughly 19 hyperthyroidism patients plus 17 patients who later progressed to ophthalmopathy. The paper describes TCR Vbeta CDR3 sequencing of fewer than 150 peripheral blood samples, made up of 43 ophthalmopathy patients, 70 to 80 hyperthyroidism patients and some 17 progressor patients. For training and testing, the roughly 100 patients in the discovery cohort were randomly divided in a 7:3 ratio. Following sampling, methimazole starting at 30 mg daily was given to hyperthyroidism patients, and high-dose intravenous methylprednisolone was given to ophthalmopathy patients. In addition, the study compared T-cell repertoires in thyroid tissue and in blood from roughly six Graves' hyperthyroidism patients.

V lost 8 bases and J lost 4 bases; the stretch between them is 14 bases long. The germline V gene encodes CDR1 SGHTA and CDR2 FQGTGA. Spanning cysteine to phenylalanine, the CDR3 consists of 13 amino acids. Of the read, only the CDR3 DNA is kept; its 39 bases are in frame from base 1. As regards this clonotype: The antigen this receptor binds is unknown. One base away there is no much larger clone; base qualities are not given.

On the study overall, not on this receptor specifically: A model built on a 13 V-J signature distinguished ophthalmopathy from stable hyperthyroidism, reaching 87.88% sensitivity and 81.08% specificity in cross-validation and 80%/75% in testing. Most expanded thyroid clonotypes (frequency above 0.001) were also detected in blood, suggesting blood repertoires may reflect thyroid immune responses. No statistical method was used to fix the sample size in advance, and group allocation was not hidden from the investigators. During validation, the model predicted progression to ophthalmopathy a median of approximately 6.5 months ahead of onset, with almost 71% sensitivity and around 73% specificity.

Amplification of TCR beta CDR3 regions was carried out from RNA transcripts. The TCR CDR3 was subjected to a first round of RT-PCR using the HTBI primer set and the Qiagen OneStep RT-PCR kit. Libraries were constructed in a second round of multiplex PCR, after which size selection and purification were carried out. Sequencing of the libraries was done on an Illumina HiSeq2000 using paired-end 100 bp reads. For the original study's pipeline: Raw data were processed with SOAPnuke, discarding reads with adapters, uncalled bases, mean Phred below 15, or no exact constant-primer or identifier match. COPE v1.2.5 was used to merge the high-quality paired reads, and each unique nucleotide sequence was defined as a clonotype. MiTCR v1.1 was used to align the clonotypes against IMGT TRBV, TRBD and TRBJ reference segments. The analysis was restricted to V-J combinations with a frequency above 0.0001, which together covered just over 99% of the repertoires. The TCS score was defined as F50 (clonal expansion) divided by E x V (chaos), with BLOSUM62-based TCRdist calculated between CDR3 peptides within each V-J. Welch's t-statistics and random forest reduced 450 to 600 V-J features to 13, which were used in a naive Bayes classifier (R e1071). TCRdb trimmed the raw reads at Q25, called clones with MiXCR and kept productive beta chains. CDR3 protein duplicates are merged, each entry listing the most common genes and DNA. What appears here as the V and J calls and clone size reflects TCRdb's work, not the paper's. Across this sample there are around 540,000 distinct CDR3 sequences, with around 45% seen only once. Clones ranked in the top ten supply about 8.2% of the sample.

Stable Graves' hyperthyroidism was defined as the absence of progression to ophthalmopathy over 18 months of follow-up. Hyperthyroidism patients were newly diagnosed, with disease duration under 2 months, and aged 18 to 65 years. Any patient with an uncontrolled infection, another autoimmune disease, pregnancy or lactation was excluded. Clinical symptoms, serum thyroxine and TRAb, thyroid ultrasound, and orbital computed tomography formed the basis for the diagnoses. Total RNA was extracted with Trizol reagent, and quality was checked on an Agilent 2100 Bioanalyzer. Recombination connected TRBV7-3 to TRBJ1-1, with the D segment identity uncertain. This receptor was taken from a woman aged 18 to 35 with Graves' hyperthyroidism. Donor details come from another sample of the same person, matched by shared clones. Source material: peripheral blood or thyroid tissue (not recorded which). The CDR3 protein sequence reads: CASGQDQVTEAFF. The bases read TGTGCCAGCGGCCAAGATCAGGTCACTGAAGCTTTCTTT.